The sample holds many counts of the clone carrying this T cell receptor beta chain. Amplification of TCR beta CDR3 regions was performed using RNA transcripts as template. In the first-round RT-PCR of the TCR CDR3, the HTBI primer set was used. TCRdb called the multiplex PCR reads again in MiXCR, with one record for every CDR3 protein. Among a few hundred thousand distinct CDR3 sequences listed, roughly 16% were seen once. Diagnoses were made from clinical symptoms, serum measures (thyroxine and TRAb), thyroid ultrasound and orbital computed tomography. Using around 10 ml of fresh peripheral blood, PBMCs were prepared. This sample is drawn from a study of T cells in Graves' hyperthyroidism and ophthalmopathy. V lost 2 bases to trimming and J lost 4 bases, with 9 bases between them. The CDR3 runs to 14 residues.

This TCR was sampled from a woman in her 30s with Graves' ophthalmopathy. The gene calls are TRBV12-3 or TRBV12-4 and TRBJ2-1; D unclear. The sequenced material came from blood. CDR3 in amino acids: CASSLTDAYNEQFF. DNA for the CDR3: TGTGCCAGCAGTTTAACCGACGCATACAATGAGCAGTTCTTC.